This T cell receptor beta chain was captured in a study of blood T cell repertoires in COVID-19. Sequencing was performed with immunoSEQ multiplex PCR; in TCRdb, only in-frame clones are kept and a portion is missing. Here the sample spans under 200,000 clones, approximately 86% being singletons. Germline CDR1 is SGHKS and CDR2 is YYEKEE (reference sequence). The CDR3 loop spans 13 amino acids. V shed 0 bases and J shed 6 bases, with 4 bases lying between them. This clonotype was sampled from a man in his fifties or sixties who had recovered from COVID-19. The specimen was PBMCs or T cells enriched from blood (not recorded which). The rearrangement joins TRBV5-5 to TRBJ1-6; D remains unclear. The CDR3 spells CASSLALNSPLHF. The CDR3 DNA reads TGTGCCAGCAGCTTGGCTCTTAATTCACCCCTCCACTTT. The entire variable domain, with the rest obtained from reference TRBV5-5 and TRBJ1-6, is as follows: DAGVTQSPTHLIKTRGQQVTLRCSPISGHKSVSWYQQVLGQGPQFIFQYYEKEERGRGNFPDRFSARQFPNYSSELNVNALLLGDSALYLCASSLALNSPLHFGNGTRLTVT.